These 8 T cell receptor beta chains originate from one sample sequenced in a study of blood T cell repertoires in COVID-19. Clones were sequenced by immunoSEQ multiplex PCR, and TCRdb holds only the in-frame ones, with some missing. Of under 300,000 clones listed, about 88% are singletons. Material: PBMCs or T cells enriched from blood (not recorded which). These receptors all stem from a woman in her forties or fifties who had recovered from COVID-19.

DNA of the CDR3: TGTGCCAGTCAGGGGGGAAGCGGGAGTCGAGAGACCCAGTACTTC. It specifies CASQGGSGSRETQYF. The chain combines TRBV28 with TRBJ2-5, with a tentative D call TRBD2 (8 bases). The V gene lost 9 bases and the J gene lost 4 bases, with 21 bases spanning the gap. Germline CDR1 and CDR2: MDHEN and SYDVKM. The CDR3 totals 15 residues. The entire variable domain, with the rest obtained from reference TRBV28 and TRBJ2-5, is as follows: DVKVTQSSRYLVKRTGEKVFLECVQDMDHENMFWYRQDPGLGLRLIYFSYDVKMKEKGDIPEGYSVSREKKERFSLILESASTNQTSMYLCASQGGSGSRETQYFGPGTRLLVL.

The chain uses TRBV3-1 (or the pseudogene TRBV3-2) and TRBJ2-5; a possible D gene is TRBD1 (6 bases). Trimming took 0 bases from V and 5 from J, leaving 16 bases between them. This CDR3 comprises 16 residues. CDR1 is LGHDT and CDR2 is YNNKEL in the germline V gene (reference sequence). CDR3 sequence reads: CASSQDLGASWETQYF. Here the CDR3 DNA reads TGTGCCAGCAGCCAAGATCTGGGGGCGAGTTGGGAGACCCAGTACTTC.

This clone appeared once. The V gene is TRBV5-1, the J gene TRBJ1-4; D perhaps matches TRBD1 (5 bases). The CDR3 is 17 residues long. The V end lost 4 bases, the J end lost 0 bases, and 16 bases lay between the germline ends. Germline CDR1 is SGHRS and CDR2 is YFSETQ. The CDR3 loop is CASSENRSPSTNEKLFF. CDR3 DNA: TGCGCCAGCAGCGAGAACAGGAGCCCCTCAACTAATGAAAAACTGTTTTTT. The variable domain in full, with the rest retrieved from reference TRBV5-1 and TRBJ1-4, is KAGVTQTPRYLIKTRGQQVTLSCSPISGHRSVSWYQQTPGQGLQFLFEYFSETQRNKGNFPGRFSGRQFSNSRSEMNVSTLELGDSALYLCASSENRSPSTNEKLFFGSGTQLSVL.

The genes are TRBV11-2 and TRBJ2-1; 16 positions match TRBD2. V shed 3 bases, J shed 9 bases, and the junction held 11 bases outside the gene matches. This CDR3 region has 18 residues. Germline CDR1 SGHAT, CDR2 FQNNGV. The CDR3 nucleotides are TGTGCCAGCAGCTTCATCCCCGGGACTAGCGGGAGGGAGGGTGAGCAGTTCTTC. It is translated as CASSFIPGTSGREGEQFF.

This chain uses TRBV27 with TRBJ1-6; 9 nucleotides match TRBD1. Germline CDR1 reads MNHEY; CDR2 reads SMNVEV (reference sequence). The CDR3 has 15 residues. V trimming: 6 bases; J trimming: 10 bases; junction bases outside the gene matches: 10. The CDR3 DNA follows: TGTGCCAGCAGCCTTGGGACAGGGTATGAATCACCCCTCCACTTT. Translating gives CASSLGTGYESPLHF.

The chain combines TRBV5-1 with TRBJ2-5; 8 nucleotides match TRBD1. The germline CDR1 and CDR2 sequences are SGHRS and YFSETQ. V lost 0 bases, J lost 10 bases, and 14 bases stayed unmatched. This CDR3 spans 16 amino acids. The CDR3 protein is CASSLVITGSGGVQYF. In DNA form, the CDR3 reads TGCGCCAGCAGCTTGGTTATTACGGGATCAGGGGGCGTCCAGTACTTC. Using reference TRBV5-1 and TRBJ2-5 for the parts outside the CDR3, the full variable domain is KAGVTQTPRYLIKTRGQQVTLSCSPISGHRSVSWYQQTPGQGLQFLFEYFSETQRNKGNFPGRFSGRQFSNSRSEMNVSTLELGDSALYLCASSLVITGSGGVQYFGPGTRLLVL.

The CDR3 DNA reads TGTGCCAGCAGCCAGGGCTCTAAAGACTACGAGCAGTACTTC. Encoded protein: CASSQGSKDYEQYF. The chain recombines TRBV16 with TRBJ2-7, with D uncertain. Looked up from germline, CDR1 is KGHSY and CDR2 is FQNENV. This CDR3 comprises 14 residues. Trimming shortened V by 3 bases and J by 3 bases, and 12 bases separated the two germline ends.

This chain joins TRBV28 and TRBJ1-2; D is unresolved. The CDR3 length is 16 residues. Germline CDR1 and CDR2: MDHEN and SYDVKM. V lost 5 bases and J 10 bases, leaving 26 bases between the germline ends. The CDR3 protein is CASSPPDTSGSLSYTF. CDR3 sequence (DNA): TGTGCCAGCAGTCCTCCCGACACCTCCGGATCCCTATCCTACACCTTC.